This T cell receptor (beta chain) was recovered during a study of technical replicates of blood from several donors. Data came from immunoSEQ multiplex PCR; TCRdb stores just in-frame clones and leaves some out. The table lists 75,000 to 95,000 clones, around 94% of them singletons, with about 0.39% in the top ten. This clone was picked up one time. The TCR comes from a human donor in good health. The sample consisted of T cells isolated from PBMCs.

The DNA of the CDR3 is TGTGCCAGCAGTTACTCGGAGGGCTCTTACTACGAGCAGTACTTC. Translating gives CASSYSEGSYYEQYF. The genes are TRBV6-5 and TRBJ2-7, with a possible D match to TRBD2 (6 bases). Trimming pared 0 bases from V and 3 bases from J, leaving 12 bases between. CDR1 is MNHEY and CDR2 is SVGAGI in the germline V gene. The CDR3 consists of 15 residues.